This T cell receptor beta chain is from a study of CD8 T cells in ankylosing spondylitis (dated by TCRdb to the late 2010s). In terms of the full investigation: The study profiled T cell receptor beta repertoires in healthy donors and ankylosing spondylitis patients to find disease-linked TCR variants. The full study cohort was made up of about 24 ankylosing spondylitis patients and 108 healthy donors. Samples of peripheral blood were taken, and for ankylosing spondylitis patients, synovial fluid was collected as well. The paper's findings and limits, for the study overall: Some TCR beta motif variants had previously been reported in synovial fluid and blood of reactive arthritis patients, which suggested common disease-initiation mechanisms. A CD8+ phenotype was shown by the disease-linked clones, which were found at relatively low frequencies in peripheral blood. Blood from ankylosing spondylitis patients appeared to be characterized by a TCR beta motif made up of under ten highly homologous amino acid variants. According to the report, matched synovial fluid samples from ankylosing spondylitis patients were significantly enriched for the disease-linked clones.

CDR1 and CDR2 were assigned from the germline V gene (reference sequence) as SEHNR and FQNEAQ. There are 14 amino acids in the CDR3, from cysteine to phenylalanine inclusive. The sequence is cut down to CDR3 DNA, 42 bases in frame from base 1. The V and J ends are trimmed by 6 bases and 8 bases, leaving 19 bases between them. Turning to this clonotype: What this receptor recognizes is not known. Base qualities were left out, and no much larger clone turns up one base away.

The data were produced on an Illumina HiSeq 2500. Quantitative 5'-RACE with molecular barcodes was used to prepare TCR beta libraries. The source study handled its data this way. Disease-linked TCR variants were identified with a new computational method built on a probabilistic model of VDJ rearrangement. TCRdb passed the public sequencing reads through fastp at Q25 and MiXCR, retaining productive beta sequences. Each entry merges the rows of one CDR3 protein and shows their most common DNA and genes. The V and J calls and clone size come from TCRdb's table, not from the authors' own analysis. The table for this sample lists around 450,000 distinct CDR3 sequences; more than 25% of them were counted only once. Together, the top ten hold approximately 1% of the sample.

The V and J genes are TRBV7-9 and TRBJ1-2, and TRBD1 may be the D gene, going by 5 matching bases. The receptor comes from a male donor with ankylosing spondylitis. Material for sequencing was blood, either unsorted or a sorted T cell fraction (not recorded which). The CDR3 here reads CASRSMAGSGGYTF. The nucleotide sequence reads as follows: TGTGCCAGCAGGTCGATGGCAGGGTCGGGCGGCTACACCTTC.